This passage covers 26 T cell receptor beta chains from one sample sequenced in a study of blood T cell repertoires in COVID-19. TCRdb keeps only in-frame clones here, not all; method: immunoSEQ multiplex PCR. The sample has more than 70,000 clones, roughly three quarters seen once; the top ten hold about 24%. The sequenced sample consisted of peripheral blood. These receptors all stem from a human donor in a cohort sampled during active COVID-19.

V is TRBV11-3 and J is TRBJ2-5; D may be TRBD1 (6 bases). The CDR3 runs to 13 residues. Germline V gene data show CDR1 as SGHNT and CDR2 as YENEEA. The V end was cut by 4 bases, the J end by 2 bases, with 8 bases between. CDR3 DNA: TGTGCCAGCAGCTGGGGGCCTCAAGAGACCCAGTACTTC. Encoded protein: CASSWGPQETQYF. The full variable domain, in which reference TRBV11-3 and TRBJ2-5 provide the parts outside the CDR3, is EAGVVQSPRYKIIEKKQPVAFWCNPISGHNTLYWYLQNLGQGPELLIRYENEEAVDDSQLPKDRFSAERLKGVDSTLKIQPAELGDSAVYLCASSWGPQETQYFGPGTRLLVL.

J is TRBJ2-7 and V is TRBV11-2; TRBD1 matches at 7 bases. Germline CDR1 reads SGHAT; CDR2 reads FQNNGV. Trimming took 0 bases from V and 4 from J; bases not matched to a gene: 6. There are 15 residues in the CDR3. The DNA of the CDR3 is TGTGCCAGCAGCTTAGATGGCAGCAGGGGGTACGAGCAGTACTTC. It translates to CASSLDGSRGYEQYF.

The rearrangement joins TRBV19 to TRBJ1-1; the D gene is possibly TRBD1 (5 bases). V was shortened by 1 base and J by 7 bases, with 16 bases between the two germline ends. CDR3 length: 15 amino acids. Germline loops: CDR1 LNHDA, CDR2 SQIVND (reference sequence). For the CDR3, the DNA is TGTGCCAGTAGTATAGCATGGACGGGGGTCGATGAAGCTTTCTTT. Protein sequence: CASSIAWTGVDEAFF.

This clone showed up just once. This chain connects TRBV29-1 to TRBJ1-5; TRBD1 agrees at 7 bases. V was clipped by 4 bases and J by 6 bases; unmatched bases: 9. Germline values: CDR1 SQVTM, CDR2 ANQGSEA. This CDR3 has 14 residues. CDR3 in amino acids: CSVAQGDTGQPQHF. The CDR3 coding sequence is TGCAGCGTTGCTCAGGGGGATACGGGTCAGCCCCAGCATTTT.

This clone has only a few counts. This chain connects TRBV19 to TRBJ2-5; D perhaps matches TRBD1 (7 bases). The germline CDR1 and CDR2 sequences are LNHDA and SQIVND (reference sequence). Trimming cost V 5 bases and J 3 bases, with 16 bases left between them. The CDR3 contains 15 residues. The CDR3 reads CASSPRQGGKETQYF. In DNA, the CDR3 is TGTGCCAGTAGTCCTCGACAGGGAGGTAAAGAGACCCAGTACTTC.

The chain carries TRBV5-4 and TRBJ2-3, with D tentatively TRBD1 (6 bases). V was pared by 4 bases and J by 2 bases, with 11 bases between. The CDR3 spans 14 residues. The V gene's germline CDR1 is SGHNT and CDR2 YYREEE (reference sequence). CDR3 nucleotide sequence: TGTGCCAGCAGCCCTAGGGGGACCACAGATACGCAGTATTTT. The encoded protein is CASSPRGTTDTQYF.

This chain joins TRBV5-5 and TRBJ2-1; 11 nucleotides line up with TRBD2. The CDR3 covers 16 residues. Germline V gives CDR1 SGHKS, CDR2 YYEKEE (reference sequence). The V segment lost 4 bases and the J segment 3 bases; nucleotides outside the gene matches: 6. Here the CDR3 reads CASSPYTSGSYNEQFF. DNA of the CDR3: TGTGCCAGCAGCCCCTATACTAGCGGGAGCTACAATGAGCAGTTCTTC.

This chain links TRBV20-1 with TRBJ2-3; D is unclear. The ends were cut back, 6 bases at V and 6 bases at J, with 10 bases in the middle. The CDR3 has 11 residues. From germline, CDR1 is DFQATT and CDR2 SNEGSKA (reference sequence). The CDR3 bases are TGCAGTGCCGCTAGGTTGGATACGCAGTATTTT. Encoded protein: CSAARLDTQYF.

The gene calls are TRBV16 and TRBJ2-1; 7 nucleotides match TRBD2. V lost 1 base, J lost 4 bases, and 7 bases stayed unmatched. The CDR3 is 16 amino acids. From germline, CDR1 is KGHSY and CDR2 FQNENV. The CDR3 DNA is TGTGCCAGCAGCCAATTTAACGGCGGGAGTTACAATGAGCAGTTCTTC. Translation gives CASSQFNGGSYNEQFF.

The CDR3 bases are TGTGCCAGCAGCCAATCGGCAAAGATCGGGGGTTTGACAGATACGCAGTATTTT. Its protein is CASSQSAKIGGLTDTQYF. The chain has TRBV16 and TRBJ2-3; tentative D call: TRBD2 (6 bases). The V end lost 0 bases, the J end lost 3 bases, and 19 bases lay between the germline ends. CDR3 length: 18 residues. The germline CDR1 and CDR2 sequences are KGHSY and FQNENV.

This clone was picked up many times. V and J are TRBV19 and TRBJ2-7; D not resolved. V lost 0 bases, J lost 6 bases, and 15 bases lay in between. Germline CDR1 and CDR2: LNHDA and SQIVND (reference sequence). The CDR3 covers 15 residues. The CDR3: CASSIELSTGGEQYF. The CDR3 DNA follows: TGTGCCAGTAGTATAGAGTTGAGTACGGGTGGCGAGCAGTACTTC.

The V and J genes are TRBV7-9 and TRBJ2-7; D might be TRBD2 (6 bases). V was shortened by 6 bases and J by 2 bases, with 14 bases between the two germline ends. CDR3 size: 14 residues. Germline V gene data show CDR1 as SEHNR and CDR2 as FQNEAQ (reference sequence). As DNA, the CDR3 is TGTGCCAGCAGAAAGGAGGGGCGTCCCTACGAGCAGTACTTC. The encoded protein is CASRKEGRPYEQYF.

The chain links TRBV24-1 to TRBJ2-3, with D perhaps TRBD1 (5 bases). With 2 bases removed from V and 0 bases from J, the gap between germline ends came to 14 bases. CDR3 size: 17 residues. The V gene's germline CDR1 is KGHDR and CDR2 SFDVKD. CDR3 in DNA: TGTGCCACCAGTGATTCTATTGACAGTAGGAGCACAGATACGCAGTATTTT. Its translation is CATSDSIDSRSTDTQYF.

The chain combines TRBV7-2 with TRBJ2-7, with D tentatively TRBD2 (5 bases). The germline gives CDR1 SGHTA, CDR2 FQGNSA. This CDR3 region has 14 residues. Trimming stripped 0 bases from V and 3 bases from J, with 9 bases between. For the CDR3, the DNA is TGTGCCAGCAGCTTAGCTGGAAGCGGCTACGAGCAGTACTTC. This gives the protein CASSLAGSGYEQYF.

This clone was seen ten or more times. The chain is built from TRBV19 and TRBJ2-3, with D tentatively TRBD2 (6 bases). The ends were cut back, 3 bases at V and 2 bases at J, with 9 bases in the middle. This CDR3 spans 14 amino acids. The germline V gene encodes CDR1 LNHDA and CDR2 SQIVND (reference sequence). CDR3 region: CASSMGLYTDTQYF. The CDR3 region has the DNA TGTGCCAGTAGTATGGGACTCTACACAGATACGCAGTATTTT.

This chain joins TRBV11-2 and TRBJ2-3; no clear D gene. The CDR3 loop spans 13 amino acids. CDR1 and CDR2 from the germline V gene are SGHAT and FQNNGV. The ends were cut back, 5 bases at V and 2 bases at J, with 8 bases in the middle. CDR3 coding DNA: TGTGCCAGCAGCCCCTCCCCCACAGATACGCAGTATTTT. Protein sequence: CASSPSPTDTQYF.

The chain has TRBV2 and TRBJ1-4; D is possibly TRBD1 (5 bases). The CDR3 runs to 15 residues. Trimming shortened V by 3 bases and J by 0 bases, and 8 bases separated the two germline ends. Per the germline V gene, CDR1 is SNHLY and CDR2 is FYNNEI. CDR3 sequence: CASSDAGPTNEKLFF. DNA of the CDR3: TGTGCCAGCAGTGATGCAGGGCCAACTAATGAAAAACTGTTTTTT.

This clone occurred once. V and J are TRBV15 and TRBJ1-3; 7 nucleotides align to TRBD1. The CDR3 runs 15 residues. J gave up 6 bases and V 6 bases, and 11 bases lay outside the gene matches. Germline V gene lookup returns CDR1 LNHNV and CDR2 YYDKDF (reference sequence). The CDR3 is CATRTRTGEENTIYF. CDR3 coding DNA: TGTGCCACCAGGACCAGGACAGGCGAGGAAAACACCATATATTTT.

This sequence joins TRBV7-8 and TRBJ1-6; D gene ambiguous. This CDR3 contains 18 residues. Germline V lookup: CDR1 SGHVS, CDR2 FQNEAQ. Trimming removed 2 bases from V and 0 bases from J, with 14 bases in between. The CDR3 region is CASSLNPGLYSYNSPLHF. CDR3 nucleotides: TGTGCCAGCAGCTTAAACCCAGGCCTATACTCCTATAATTCACCCCTCCACTTT.

The rearrangement joins TRBV7-9 to TRBJ2-3, with D perhaps matching TRBD1 (6 bases). V gave up 4 bases and J gave up 9 bases, with 20 bases separating them. Germline assignment: CDR1 SEHNR and CDR2 FQNEAQ (reference sequence). The CDR3 runs to 15 residues. Here the CDR3 reads CASSSTNRLGATQYF. In DNA form, the CDR3 reads TGTGCCAGCAGCTCCACCAACCGCCTGGGGGCGACGCAGTATTTT.

The chain employs TRBV4-1 and TRBJ2-7, with 7 bases that match TRBD2. The CDR3 covers 15 residues. V gave up 3 bases and J gave up 7 bases; unmatched junction bases: 12. The germline V gene encodes CDR1 MGHRA and CDR2 YSYEKL. The CDR3 sequence is CASSQAVREGREQYF. The CDR3 nucleotides are TGCGCCAGCAGCCAGGCCGTGAGGGAGGGTAGGGAGCAGTACTTC.

The chain carries TRBV3-1 (or the pseudogene TRBV3-2) and TRBJ2-2, with D tentatively TRBD2 (7 bases). Germline assignment: CDR1 LGHDT and CDR2 YNNKEL (reference sequence). CDR3 size: 16 residues. The V and J ends lost 7 bases and 5 bases respectively, with 20 bases between them. The CDR3 coding sequence is TGTGCCAGCACCGCAGGGGAGGGCTATACGACCGGGGAGCTGTTTTTT. Translating it yields CASTAGEGYTTGELFF.

This clone showed up just a few times. The chain links TRBV4-3 to TRBJ2-7; D is unclear. V was shortened by 0 bases and J by 3 bases, with 6 bases between the two germline ends. This CDR3 spans 13 amino acids. Germline values: CDR1 LGHNA, CDR2 YSLEER. CDR3: CASSQDSGYEQYF. CDR3 in DNA: TGCGCCAGCAGCCAAGATTCAGGCTACGAGCAGTACTTC.

This clone turned up a few times. DNA for the CDR3: TGTGCCAGTACCAATTCCGGGGGAAGGAACTATGGCTACACCTTC. Encoded protein: CASTNSGGRNYGYTF. The chain links TRBV19 to TRBJ1-2, with TRBD1 as a possible D gene (5 bases). The CDR3 runs to 15 residues. CDR1 LNHDA and CDR2 SQIVND come from the germline V gene (reference sequence). With 7 bases removed from V and 2 bases from J, the gap between germline ends came to 17 bases.

The chain couples TRBV18 to TRBJ1-2; 7 bases fit TRBD1. The CDR3 length is 14 residues. Germline CDR1 and CDR2: KGHSH and LQKENI. After removal of 3 bases from V and 3 bases from J, the junction contained 4 bases not matched to a gene. The CDR3 region is CASSPTGTDYGYTF. In DNA form, the CDR3 reads TGTGCCAGCTCACCTACCGGGACAGACTATGGCTACACCTTC.

The rearrangement uses TRBV7-2 and TRBJ2-7; the D is unclear. Germline CDR1 SGHTA, CDR2 FQGNSA. V was cut by 1 base and J by 5 bases, with 9 bases left in between. CDR3 length: 13 residues. This chain's CDR3 is CASSLGVSDEQYF. The CDR3, as DNA: TGTGCCAGCAGCTTAGGAGTAAGCGACGAGCAGTACTTC.